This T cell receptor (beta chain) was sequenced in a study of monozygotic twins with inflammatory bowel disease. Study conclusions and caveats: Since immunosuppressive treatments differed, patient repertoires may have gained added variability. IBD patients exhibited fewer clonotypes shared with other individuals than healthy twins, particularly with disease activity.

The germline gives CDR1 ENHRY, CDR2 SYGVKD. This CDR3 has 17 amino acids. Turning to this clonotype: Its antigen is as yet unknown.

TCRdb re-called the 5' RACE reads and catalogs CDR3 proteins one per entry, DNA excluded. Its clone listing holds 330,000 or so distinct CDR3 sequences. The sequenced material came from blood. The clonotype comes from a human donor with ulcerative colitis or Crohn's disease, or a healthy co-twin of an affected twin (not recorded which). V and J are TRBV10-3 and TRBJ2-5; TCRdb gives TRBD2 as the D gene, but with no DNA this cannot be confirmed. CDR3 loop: CAISEGTSGRGQETQYF.